Listed here are 21 T cell receptor beta chains from one sample, sequenced in a study of blood T cell repertoires in COVID-19. Libraries were prepared by immunoSEQ multiplex PCR; TCRdb keeps only in-frame clonotypes and omits some of them. The data contain hundreds of thousands of clones, approximately 86% of them singletons. Sequencing was done on a sample of peripheral blood. Every receptor here comes from a woman aged 70-85 years with COVID-19, enrolled during active disease.

V and J are TRBV30 and TRBJ2-7; TRBD2 matches 7 bases. Germline V gene sequence: CDR1 GTSNPN, CDR2 SVGIG (reference sequence). This CDR3 comprises 13 residues. V shed 0 bases, J shed 5 bases, and the junction held 4 bases outside the gene matches. The CDR3 loop reads CAWSVSSGHEQYF. Written as DNA, the CDR3 is TGTGCCTGGAGTGTATCTAGCGGCCACGAGCAGTACTTC.

This clone was detected a few times. V is TRBV2 and J is TRBJ1-1, with TRBD1 identical over 7 bases. Germline V gene sequence: CDR1 SNHLY, CDR2 FYNNEI. The CDR3 sequence is 18 residues long. V shed 6 bases, J shed 0 bases, and the junction held 16 bases outside the gene matches. The CDR3 DNA is TGTGCCAGCAGGGGGGCCCCACGACAGGGATCCATGAACACTGAAGCTTTCTTT. Protein sequence: CASRGAPRQGSMNTEAFF.

The rearrangement links TRBV27 to TRBJ1-5, with D possibly TRBD1 on 6 matching bases. V lost 3 bases and J 3 bases, leaving 9 bases between the germline ends. CDR3 size: 14 residues. The germline V gene encodes CDR1 MNHEY and CDR2 SMNVEV (reference sequence). The CDR3 coding sequence is TGTGCCAGCAGTTTCTCAGGGGTCAATCAGCCCCAGCATTTT. Its protein product is CASSFSGVNQPQHF.

The V call is TRBV28, the J call TRBJ2-2, with 7 nucleotides matching TRBD1. CDR3 length equals 13 residues. Trimming took 5 bases from V and 4 from J; bases not matched to a gene: 1. The V gene's germline CDR1 is MDHEN and CDR2 SYDVKM. This chain's CDR3 is CASSDRATGELFF. Written as DNA, the CDR3 is TGTGCCAGCAGTGACAGGGCCACCGGGGAGCTGTTTTTT.

The genes are TRBV5-8 and TRBJ1-3, with D perhaps TRBD1 (6 bases). CDR1 and CDR2 (germline): SGHTS, YDEGEE. There are 15 residues in the CDR3. Trimming stripped 2 bases from V and 8 bases from J, with 17 bases between. DNA for the CDR3: TGTGCCAGCAGCTTAAGGGTCACAGGGTCGCACACCATATATTTT. Protein product: CASSLRVTGSHTIYF.

V usage is TRBV7-2 and J usage is TRBJ1-6, with a weak D call TRBD1 (6 bases). Germline CDR1 SGHTA, CDR2 FQGNSA. V gave up 2 bases and J gave up 10 bases, with 18 bases separating them. The CDR3 is 16 residues long. The CDR3 is CASSLSGTLGNSPLHF. The CDR3 nucleotides read TGTGCCAGCAGCTTAAGCGGGACATTAGGAAACTCACCCCTCCACTTT.

The gene calls are TRBV5-8 and TRBJ1-4; the match to TRBD1 covers 8 bases. This CDR3 has 14 residues. Per germline, CDR1 SGHTS and CDR2 YDEGEE. The junction had 4 bases not matched to a gene; V was cut back by 4 bases and J by 5 bases. CDR3 in DNA: TGTGCCAGCAGCCGGGACAGGTTAAATGAAAAACTGTTTTTT. Translating gives CASSRDRLNEKLFF. The whole variable domain, filled in from reference TRBV5-8 and TRBJ1-4, reads EAGVTQSPTHLIKTRGQQATLRCSPISGHTSVYWYQQALGLGLQFLLWYDEGEERNRGNFPPRFSGRQFPNYSSELNVNALELEDSALYLCASSRDRLNEKLFFGSGTQLSVL.

The gene calls are TRBV5-8 and TRBJ2-1, with 10 bases fitting TRBD2. The germline gives CDR1 SGHTS, CDR2 YDEGEE. There are 15 residues in the CDR3. With 2 bases clipped from V and 8 bases from J, the junction kept 7 bases outside the gene matches. The CDR3, as DNA: TGTGCCAGCAGCTTTAAGCGGGGGGGCCAGGATGAGCAGTTCTTC. Its protein product is CASSFKRGGQDEQFF.

V and J are TRBV18 and TRBJ2-7; TRBD2 matches 12 bases. Germline CDR1 reads KGHSH; CDR2 reads LQKENI. This CDR3 is built from 17 residues. V was clipped by 4 bases and J by 0 bases; unmatched bases: 7. The CDR3: CASSQTLAGGSSYEQYF. The CDR3 bases are TGTGCCAGCTCACAGACACTAGCGGGGGGCTCCTCCTACGAGCAGTACTTC. The full variable domain, rest sourced from reference TRBV18 and TRBJ2-7, is NAGVMQNPRHLVRRRGQEARLRCSPMKGHSHVYWYRQLPEEGLKFMVYLQKENIIDESGMPKERFSAEFPKEGPSILRIQQVVRGDSAAYFCASSQTLAGGSSYEQYFGPGTRLTVT.

This clone has only a few counts. The V gene is TRBV4-1, the J gene TRBJ2-1; TRBD1 agrees at 7 bases. Unmatched junction bases numbered 13, after V lost 1 base and J lost 7 bases. Germline CDR1 and CDR2: MGHRA and YSYEKL. The CDR3 has 17 amino acids. CDR3 bases: TGCGCCAGCAGCCAAGGCCTATTGACAGGGAAGTTGAATGAGCAGTTCTTC. It translates to CASSQGLLTGKLNEQFF.

The rearrangement links TRBV28 to TRBJ1-3; no definite D call. Germline V gene data show CDR1 as MDHEN and CDR2 as SYDVKM. CDR3 size: 13 residues. Trimming took 8 bases from V and 3 from J, leaving 11 bases between them. This CDR3 is CASAKGGGNTIYF. For the CDR3, the DNA is TGTGCCAGCGCAAAGGGAGGTGGAAACACCATATATTTT.

This chain links TRBV10-1 with TRBJ2-7; no clear D. Trimming removed 0 bases from V and 2 bases from J, with 2 bases in between. This CDR3 has 12 residues. Germline V CDR1 and CDR2: WNHNN, SYGVQD (reference sequence). CDR3 protein: CASSESTYEQYF. The DNA of the CDR3 is TGCGCCAGCAGTGAGTCTACCTACGAGCAGTACTTC.

J is TRBJ1-6 and V is TRBV28, with 8 bases matching TRBD1. With V trimmed by 6 bases and J by 5 bases, 9 bases remained unmatched. CDR1 is MDHEN, CDR2 SYDVKM, per germline. The CDR3 contains 16 residues. CDR3 in amino acids: CASRRQGLVDNSPLHF. CDR3 bases: TGTGCCAGCAGGCGACAGGGGCTCGTGGATAATTCACCCCTCCACTTT.

The chain recombines TRBV6-5 with TRBJ2-7; 8 bases are a match to TRBD2. V lost 8 bases, J lost 6 bases, and 9 bases stayed unmatched. The CDR3 totals 13 residues. CDR1 and CDR2 (germline): MNHEY, SVGAGI. In DNA form, the CDR3 reads TGTGCCAGCGGAACGGGACTAGTATTCGAGCAGTACTTC. Translation gives CASGTGLVFEQYF.

In DNA, the CDR3 is TGTGCCAGCAGCTTGGTACTAGCGGGGGCGGGGGAGCAGTACTTC. Amino acids: CASSLVLAGAGEQYF. The rearrangement uses TRBV5-8 and TRBJ2-7, with 11 nucleotides matching TRBD2. The CDR3 has 15 residues. Per the germline V gene, CDR1 is SGHTS and CDR2 is YDEGEE. V shed 0 bases and J 7 bases; nucleotides not matched to a gene: 6.

V usage is TRBV6-5 and J usage is TRBJ2-7; TRBD1 might be the D (6 bases). The CDR3 spans 13 residues. The V end lost 4 bases, the J end lost 1 base, and 8 bases lay between the germline ends. CDR1 MNHEY and CDR2 SVGAGI come from the germline V gene. DNA of the CDR3: TGTGCCAGCAGTTCAGGGGAGTCCTACGAGCAGTACTTC. Protein: CASSSGESYEQYF.

This clone was detected once. The rearrangement links TRBV5-5 to TRBJ2-2; tentative D call: TRBD1 (6 bases). V was cut by 1 base and J by 4 bases, with 11 bases left in between. Germline V gene sequence: CDR1 SGHKS, CDR2 YYEKEE (reference sequence). The CDR3 totals 15 residues. This chain's CDR3 is CASSLWGLSTGELFF. The CDR3 nucleotides are TGTGCCAGCAGCTTGTGGGGGCTGAGCACCGGGGAGCTGTTTTTT.

This chain joins TRBV28 and TRBJ1-2; D is possibly TRBD1 (6 bases). The length of the CDR3 is 15 residues. V was clipped by 10 bases and J by 4 bases, with 22 bases between them. Germline values: CDR1 MDHEN, CDR2 SYDVKM. CDR3 protein: CATSEGEGPVYGYTF. In nucleotides, the CDR3 is TGTGCCACCTCTGAGGGGGAGGGGCCTGTCTATGGCTACACCTTC.

The chain is built from TRBV5-5 and TRBJ1-1, with D possibly being TRBD1 (5 bases). The CDR3 spans 13 residues. V dropped 7 bases and J dropped 6 bases, with 16 bases sitting between them. The germline V gene has CDR1 SGHKS and CDR2 YYEKEE (reference sequence). CDR3 in amino acids: CASGRGGEAEAFF. For the CDR3, the DNA is TGTGCCAGCGGTCGCGGGGGGGAAGCTGAAGCTTTCTTT. The full variable domain, its missing parts supplied by reference TRBV5-5 and TRBJ1-1, is DAGVTQSPTHLIKTRGQQVTLRCSPISGHKSVSWYQQVLGQGPQFIFQYYEKEERGRGNFPDRFSARQFPNYSSELNVNALLLGDSALYLCASGRGGEAEAFFGQGTRLTVV.

This sequence joins TRBV6-5 and TRBJ2-5; 9 bases agree with TRBD2. The CDR3 has 13 residues. From germline, CDR1 is MNHEY and CDR2 SVGAGI. The V and J ends lost 8 bases and 3 bases, in that order; junction bases with no gene match: 4. The CDR3 DNA reads TGTGCCAGCCGCCGACTAGCGGAAGAGACCCAGTACTTC. Translating it yields CASRRLAEETQYF.

The V call is TRBV30, the J call TRBJ1-5, with TRBD1 matching over 7 bases. The CDR3 has 17 residues. CDR1 and CDR2 (germline): GTSNPN, SVGIG (reference sequence). Trimming at V came to 0 bases and at J to 0 bases, leaving 8 bases not matched to a gene. The CDR3 DNA is TGTGCCTGGAGTGTGACTAGGGACAGCCTTAGCAATCAGCCCCAGCATTTT. It translates to CAWSVTRDSLSNQPQHF.